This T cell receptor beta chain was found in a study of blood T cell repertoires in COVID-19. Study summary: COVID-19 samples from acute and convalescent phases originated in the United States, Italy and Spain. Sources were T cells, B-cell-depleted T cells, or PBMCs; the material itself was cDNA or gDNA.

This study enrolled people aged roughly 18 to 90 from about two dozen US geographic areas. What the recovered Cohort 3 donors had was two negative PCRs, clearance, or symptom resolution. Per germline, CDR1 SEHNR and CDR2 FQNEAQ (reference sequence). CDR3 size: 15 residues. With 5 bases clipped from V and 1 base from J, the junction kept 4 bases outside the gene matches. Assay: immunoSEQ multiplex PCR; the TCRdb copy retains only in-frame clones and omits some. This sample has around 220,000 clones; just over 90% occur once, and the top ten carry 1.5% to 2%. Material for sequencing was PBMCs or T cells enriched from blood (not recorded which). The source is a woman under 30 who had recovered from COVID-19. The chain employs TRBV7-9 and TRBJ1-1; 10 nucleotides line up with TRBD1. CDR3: CASSTTGGANTEAFF. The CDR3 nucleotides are TGTGCCAGCAGCACGACAGGGGGCGCGAACACTGAAGCTTTCTTT. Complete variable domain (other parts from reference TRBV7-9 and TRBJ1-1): DTGVSQNPRHKITKRGQNVTFRCDPISEHNRLYWYRQTLGQGPEFLTYFQNEAQLEKSRLLSDRFSAERPKGSFSTLEIQRTEQGDSAMYLCASSTTGGANTEAFFGQGTRLTVV.